This TCR beta chain was sequenced for a study of T-cell reconstitution after alpha-beta-depleted transplantation in children. This clonotype has a count of ten or more. Preparation of the TCRbeta library was carried out with unique molecular identifiers. Via MiXCR, TCRdb re-called the PCR reads, giving one row per CDR3 protein. Of fewer than 700,000 distinct CDR3 sequences in the sample, 13% were seen once. There are 16 residues in the CDR3. J gave up 5 bases and V 4 bases, and 5 bases lay outside the gene matches. This receptor was taken from a male patient younger than 18 who had a stem cell transplant for acute myeloid leukemia, so the T cells may come from the graft donor. The rearrangement links TRBV12-3 or TRBV12-4 to TRBJ2-5; 15 bases fit TRBD2. The sample was PBMCs, mostly from graft donor cells, taken 360 days after TCRalphabeta/CD19-depleted stem cell transplant. CDR3 loop: CASSSWTSGRVETQYF. The CDR3 region has the DNA TGTGCCAGCAGTTCATGGACTAGCGGGAGGGTTGAGACCCAGTACTTC.